This T cell receptor (beta chain) was identified during a study of blood T cell repertoires in COVID-19. Study at large: Sites in the United States, Italy and Spain provided acute and convalescent COVID-19 samples. PBMCs, B-cell-depleted T cells, or T cells were the source of the cDNA or gDNA that made up the material.

Study processing details: Amplification with reference gene primers provided the estimates of nucleated cell counts. Assay used: immunoSEQ multiplex PCR; TCRdb lists only in-frame clones, some missing. That table supplies the V and J calls and clone size; D and trimming were determined from the DNA. This repertoire shows more than 95,000 clones, roughly 90% found once; its top ten account for around 5.8%. Germline V gene data show CDR1 as KGHSH and CDR2 as LQKENI. V lost 3 bases and J lost 4, with 15 bases in between. The length of the CDR3 is 15 residues. Material: peripheral blood. This receptor was obtained from a human donor in a cohort sampled during active COVID-19. The chain carries TRBV18 and TRBJ2-5; D gene uncertain. CDR3 nucleotide sequence: TGTGCCAGCTCACCTTCCAATTTAGTTTCAGAGACCCAGTACTTC. Protein product: CASSPSNLVSETQYF. The variable domain in full, with the rest retrieved from reference TRBV18 and TRBJ2-5, is NAGVMQNPRHLVRRRGQEARLRCSPMKGHSHVYWYRQLPEEGLKFMVYLQKENIIDESGMPKERFSAEFPKEGPSILRIQQVVRGDSAAYFCASSPSNLVSETQYFGPGTRLLVL.